The next 32 T cell receptor beta chains were all read from a single sample in a study of shared clonotypes between healthy human individuals. Here immunoSEQ multiplex PCR was the method, and the copy in TCRdb shows in-frame clones only, minus some. The sample lists roughly 590,000 clones, about 95% occurring once. Naive CD8 cells comprised CD45RO-negative, CCR7-positively selected cells, excluding terminally differentiated effector memory CD45RA+ cells. Sequenced input: naive CD8+ T cells sorted from blood. The receptors shown here come from a woman aged 25 to 45 in good health.

The rearrangement links TRBV28 to TRBJ2-7, with 8 bases matching TRBD2. Germline V CDR1 and CDR2: MDHEN, SYDVKM. V shed 9 bases and J 0 bases; nucleotides not matched to a gene: 4. This CDR3 has 13 residues. The CDR3 region has the DNA TGTGCCAGTCGGGGACTAGGCTCCTACGAGCAGTACTTC. This encodes CASRGLGSYEQYF.

This chain uses TRBV2 with TRBJ1-5; no clear D. The CDR3 runs to 14 residues. The germline gives CDR1 SNHLY, CDR2 FYNNEI. Trimming pared 1 base from V and 0 bases from J, leaving 4 bases between. The CDR3 region has the DNA TGTGCCAGCAGTGAAGTGGGTAGCAATCAGCCCCAGCATTTT. This codes for CASSEVGSNQPQHF.

The rearrangement joins TRBV5-4 to TRBJ2-1; 8 bases match TRBD1. Germline lookup yields CDR1 SGHNT and CDR2 YYREEE (reference sequence). This CDR3 contains 15 residues. The junction had 3 bases not matched to a gene; V was cut back by 0 bases and J by 4 bases. This chain's CDR3 is CASSLEDRAYNEQFF. CDR3 nucleotides: TGTGCCAGCAGCTTGGAGGACAGGGCATACAATGAGCAGTTCTTC.

J is TRBJ2-1 and V is TRBV1; whether TRBD2, the table's D call, matches the DNA was not checked. TRBV1 is assigned pseudogene status. The CDR3 loop spans 15 amino acids. As DNA, the CDR3 is TGCACCAGCAGTCTAAGCGGGAGAGGCGGCAATGAGCAGTTCTTC. Its translation: CTSSLSGRGGNEQFF.

The J gene is TRBJ1-5, the V gene TRBV28; 8 positions agree with TRBD1. The V and J ends lost 8 bases and 3 bases, in that order; junction bases with no gene match: 6. CDR3 length: 14 amino acids. Germline V CDR1 and CDR2: MDHEN, SYDVKM. CDR3 bases: TGTGCCAGCTACGGACAGGGTTACAATCAGCCCCAGCATTTT. Translated: CASYGQGYNQPQHF.

The chain has TRBV7-9 and TRBJ2-7, with D possibly being TRBD1 or TRBD2 (5 bases each). V lost 2 bases and J lost 3, with 17 bases in between. There are 16 residues in the CDR3. CDR1 and CDR2 from the germline V gene are SEHNR and FQNEAQ (reference sequence). The CDR3 here is CASSLSRGTEYYEQYF. The DNA of the CDR3 is TGTGCCAGCAGCTTATCGAGAGGGACCGAATACTACGAGCAGTACTTC. Based on the CDR3 plus reference TRBV7-9 and TRBJ2-7, the full variable domain is DTGVSQNPRHKITKRGQNVTFRCDPISEHNRLYWYRQTLGQGPEFLTYFQNEAQLEKSRLLSDRFSAERPKGSFSTLEIQRTEQGDSAMYLCASSLSRGTEYYEQYFGPGTRLTVT.

The J gene is TRBJ2-7, the V gene TRBV28; 11 bases fit TRBD2. Germline V CDR1 and CDR2: MDHEN, SYDVKM. V dropped 4 bases and J dropped 3; count of bases not matched to a gene: 11. This CDR3 region has 17 residues. The CDR3 DNA is TGTGCCAGCAGTTCCCGCCTTAGCGGGAGGGCCCTCTACGAGCAGTACTTC. Protein: CASSSRLSGRALYEQYF.

The sample holds one count of this clone. The chain couples TRBV2 to TRBJ2-1, with D unclear. V was clipped by 6 bases and J by 4 bases, with 19 bases between them. CDR1 and CDR2 (germline): SNHLY, FYNNEI. The CDR3 length is 16 residues. CDR3 residues: CASRYRLLYGYNEQFF. The CDR3 DNA follows: TGTGCCAGCAGATACCGTCTCCTTTACGGATACAATGAGCAGTTCTTC.

The chain uses TRBV6-1 and TRBJ1-3; D perhaps matches TRBD1 (5 bases). There are 14 residues in the CDR3. Germline CDR1 MNHNS, CDR2 SASEGT. Trimming cost V 0 bases and J 2 bases, with 5 bases left between them. The CDR3 coding sequence is TGTGCCAGCAGTGAAGCCAGGGCTGGAAACACCATATATTTT. It yields the protein CASSEARAGNTIYF.

The chain couples TRBV27 to TRBJ2-7, with 9 bases lining up with TRBD1. Trimming cost V 7 bases and J 1 base; bases outside gene matches: 5. This CDR3 comprises 14 residues. CDR1 and CDR2 from the germline V gene are MNHEY and SMNVEV (reference sequence). CDR3 residues: CASTTGTGSYEQYF. The CDR3 DNA reads as TGTGCCAGCACAACCGGGACAGGGTCCTACGAGCAGTACTTC.

This rearrangement joins TRBV30 to TRBJ1-1; 12 nucleotides line up with TRBD1. Trimming at V came to 5 bases and at J to 5 bases, leaving 9 bases not matched to a gene. The CDR3 is 15 residues long. Germline values: CDR1 GTSNPN, CDR2 SVGIG (reference sequence). DNA for the CDR3: TGTGCCTGGGGAGTAGGGGACAGGGGGCTTACTGAAGCTTTCTTT. It specifies CAWGVGDRGLTEAFF.

CDR3 DNA sequence: TGTGCCAGCAGTGATAATTGGGATCGGGGTAATGAAAAACTGTTTTTT. It translates to CASSDNWDRGNEKLFF. The chain links TRBV2 to TRBJ1-4, with D uncertain. This CDR3 has 16 amino acids. Looked up from germline, CDR1 is SNHLY and CDR2 is FYNNEI. The V end lost 3 bases, the J end lost 4 bases, and 15 bases lay between the germline ends.

With respect to this clone: At the DNA level, this CDR3 is encoded by other sequences in the same sample as well. The J gene is TRBJ2-7, the V gene TRBV2; no definite D call. CDR3 length equals 12 residues. From germline, CDR1 is SNHLY and CDR2 FYNNEI. The ends were cut back, 4 bases at V and 3 bases at J, with 7 bases in the middle. CDR3 DNA: TGTGCCAGCAGTGCGGCCAGCTACGAGCAGTACTTC. It codes for CASSAASYEQYF.

CDR3 sequence: CASSQSHRGMGSNQPQHF. The CDR3 DNA is TGCGCCAGCAGCCAAAGTCACAGGGGAATGGGCAGCAATCAGCCCCAGCATTTT. The chain couples TRBV4-1 to TRBJ1-5, with TRBD1 identical over 7 bases. This CDR3 is 18 amino acids long. Germline lookup yields CDR1 MGHRA and CDR2 YSYEKL. Losses at the gene ends were 2 bases for V and 1 base for J; bases not matched to a gene: 11.

The chain carries TRBV28 and TRBJ2-6; D is unresolved. CDR3 length: 15 amino acids. Trimming shortened V by 5 bases and J by 3 bases, and 11 bases separated the two germline ends. The germline V gene encodes CDR1 MDHEN and CDR2 SYDVKM. CDR3 protein: CASSTTKRGANVLTF. CDR3 nucleotides: TGTGCCAGCAGTACCACTAAGCGTGGGGCCAACGTCCTGACTTTC.

The chain employs TRBV5-1 and TRBJ2-7, with 13 bases identical to TRBD2. The V gene's germline CDR1 is SGHRS and CDR2 YFSETQ. The V gene end was trimmed by 5 bases and the J gene end by 4 bases; junction bases not matched to a gene: 9. CDR3 length: 16 residues. The CDR3 reads CASSSGLAGEGYEQYF. CDR3 coding DNA: TGCGCCAGCAGTTCCGGACTAGCGGGAGAGGGGTACGAGCAGTACTTC.

V and J are TRBV5-6 and TRBJ1-5, with D perhaps matching TRBD1 (5 bases). From germline, CDR1 is SGHDT and CDR2 YYEEEE. This CDR3 spans 14 amino acids. With 4 bases removed from V and 2 bases from J, the gap between germline ends came to 10 bases. For the CDR3, the DNA is TGTGCCAGCAGCGAACAGGCACGCAATCAGCCCCAGCATTTT. Its translation is CASSEQARNQPQHF.

The chain has TRBV9 and TRBJ2-7; D remains ambiguous. The CDR3 runs to 15 residues. Germline loops: CDR1 SGDLS, CDR2 YYNGEE. V was pared by 2 bases and J by 4 bases, with 16 bases between. The CDR3 loop reads CASSVGLGATYEQYF. The CDR3 coding sequence is TGTGCCAGCAGCGTCGGTCTAGGAGCCACTTACGAGCAGTACTTC.

The chain combines TRBV7-6 with TRBJ2-2; TRBD2 is a possible D gene (6 bases). CDR3 length equals 15 residues. V lost 4 bases, J lost 2 bases, and 11 bases lay in between. Germline CDR1 SGHVS, CDR2 FNYEAQ. The CDR3 coding sequence is TGTGCCAGCAGCTCGCGGGGTTCCAACACCGGGGAGCTGTTTTTT. Protein product: CASSSRGSNTGELFF. Together with reference TRBV7-6 and TRBJ2-2, the CDR3 gives the full variable domain: GAGVSQSPRYKVTKRGQDVALRCDPISGHVSLYWYRQALGQGPEFLTYFNYEAQQDKSGLPNDRFSAERPEGSISTLTIQRTEQRDSAMYRCASSSRGSNTGELFFGEGSRLTVL.

This chain connects TRBV28 to TRBJ2-1; D gene ambiguous. V lost 6 bases and J lost 2, with 17 bases in between. Germline V gene sequence: CDR1 MDHEN, CDR2 SYDVKM. The CDR3 runs 16 residues. The CDR3 sequence is CASSPDINPAYNEQFF. The CDR3 DNA follows: TGTGCCAGCAGCCCTGACATCAACCCAGCCTACAATGAGCAGTTCTTC.

This chain connects TRBV4-1 to TRBJ1-5, with D possibly TRBD1 on 5 matching bases. Germline V gives CDR1 MGHRA, CDR2 YSYEKL. CDR3 length: 15 residues. V dropped 0 bases and J dropped 7 bases, with 13 bases sitting between them. The CDR3 DNA follows: TGCGCCAGCAGCCAAGACCGGCAGGGTGGCCAGCCCCAGCATTTT. The encoded protein is CASSQDRQGGQPQHF.

The chain carries TRBV6-5 and TRBJ2-5, with 10 bases identical to TRBD2. Losses at the gene ends were 2 bases for V and 2 bases for J; bases not matched to a gene: 5. The CDR3 runs 16 residues. CDR1 and CDR2 (germline): MNHEY, SVGAGI. The CDR3 nucleotides are TGTGCCAGCAGTTACGCAGCGGGAGGGCCTCAAGAGACCCAGTACTTC. As protein: CASSYAAGGPQETQYF.

This chain connects TRBV4-1 to TRBJ2-1; 9 nucleotides align to TRBD1. This CDR3 comprises 14 residues. V shed 4 bases, J shed 8 bases, and the junction held 6 bases outside the gene matches. Germline V gene sequence: CDR1 MGHRA, CDR2 YSYEKL. The CDR3 loop reads CASSLGQGIHEQFF. The CDR3 coding sequence is TGCGCCAGCAGCCTAGGACAGGGGATCCATGAGCAGTTCTTC.

The chain combines TRBV29-1 with TRBJ2-1; the match to TRBD2 covers 10 bases. CDR3 length equals 13 residues. Losses at the gene ends were 3 bases for V and 4 bases for J; bases not matched to a gene: 0. The germline V gene encodes CDR1 SQVTM and CDR2 ANQGSEA. CDR3 bases: TGCAGCGTTGAGACTAGCGGGTACAATGAGCAGTTCTTC. The encoded protein is CSVETSGYNEQFF.

Written as DNA, the CDR3 is TGTGCCAGCAGCTCGAGGGGGCCACCCTCCTACGAGCAGTACTTC. This encodes CASSSRGPPSYEQYF. The V gene is TRBV5-5, the J gene TRBJ2-7; 7 bases are shared with TRBD1. Germline trimming cut 3 bases from V and 0 bases from J; bases unmatched to any gene: 6. CDR1 is SGHKS and CDR2 is YYEKEE in the germline V gene (reference sequence). The CDR3 contains 15 residues.

The genes are TRBV10-3 and TRBJ1-1; D ambiguous. The CDR3 is made up of 14 amino acids. Deletions cut 3 bases from V and 6 bases from J, with 14 bases between. The germline V gene encodes CDR1 ENHRY and CDR2 SYGVKD. CDR3 region: CAISDYEASPEAFF. For the CDR3, the DNA is TGTGCCATCAGTGACTATGAGGCGAGCCCTGAAGCTTTCTTT.

Points on this clone: The junction and the germline gene differ at one end; a read error may be behind it. This chain links TRBV4-1 with TRBJ1-2, with TRBD1 as a possible D gene (6 bases). This CDR3 is built from 15 residues. Germline CDR1 is MGHRA and CDR2 is YSYEKL. The CDR3 reads CANSLMTGDNYGYTF. The DNA of the CDR3 is TGCGCCAACAGCCTTATGACAGGTGATAACTATGGCTACACCTTC.

This chain connects TRBV5-1 to TRBJ1-5, with D tentatively TRBD1 (6 bases). This CDR3 has 15 amino acids. Deletions cut 0 bases from V and 4 bases from J, with 11 bases between. Germline values: CDR1 SGHRS, CDR2 YFSETQ. In DNA form, the CDR3 reads TGCGCCAGCAGCTTGGATCAGGGGAGAAATCAGCCCCAGCATTTT. It codes for CASSLDQGRNQPQHF.

CDR3 sequence reads: CASFRSTEAFF. The CDR3 DNA reads TGTGCCAGCTTTAGGTCCACTGAAGCTTTCTTT. The V call is TRBV6-5, the J call TRBJ1-1; the D is unclear. Germline lookup yields CDR1 MNHEY and CDR2 SVGAGI. The CDR3 spans 11 residues. Trimming pared 8 bases from V and 4 bases from J, leaving 8 bases between.

This clone was recorded once. The rearrangement joins TRBV11-3 to TRBJ2-7, with no clear D. The germline V gene has CDR1 SGHNT and CDR2 YENEEA. Trimming cost V 1 base and J 5 bases, with 9 bases left between them. The CDR3 is 13 amino acids. CDR3 DNA sequence: TGTGCCAGCAGCTTAGGTTCCGCGCACGAGCAGTACTTC. This encodes CASSLGSAHEQYF.

The V and J genes are TRBV27 and TRBJ1-2; TRBD1 agrees at 11 bases. V dropped 1 base and J dropped 8; count of bases not matched to a gene: 6. The CDR3 extends over 15 amino acids. CDR1 is MNHEY, CDR2 SMNVEV, per germline (reference sequence). CDR3: CASSLFGGQGDGYTF. As DNA, the CDR3 is TGTGCCAGCAGTTTATTCGGGGGACAGGGGGACGGCTACACCTTC.

With regard to this clone: Distinct nucleotide sequences in the sample also encode this CDR3. J is TRBJ2-6 and V is TRBV13; weak D call: TRBD1 (5 bases). This CDR3 is built from 16 residues. Germline assignment: CDR1 PRHDT and CDR2 FYEKMQ (reference sequence). V was pared by 5 bases and J by 0 bases, with 11 bases between. The CDR3 sequence is CASSPHRTSGANVLTF. The DNA for the CDR3 is TGTGCCAGCAGCCCCCACAGGACCTCTGGGGCCAACGTCCTGACTTTC.